The rows below give T cell receptor beta chains drawn from one sample of a study of blood T cell repertoires in COVID-19. Assay: immunoSEQ multiplex PCR; the TCRdb copy retains only in-frame clones and omits some. Of around 250,000 clones listed, roughly 86% are singletons. Material: peripheral blood. Receptors originate from an elderly woman with COVID-19, enrolled during active disease. CDR3s leave out the opening cysteine and the closing phenylalanine or tryptophan. Each record gives: V gene, CDR3 length, J gene, CDR3 protein.

V gene: TRBV18; CDR3 length: 12; J gene: TRBJ1-6; CDR3 protein: ASSLTGSDSPLH
V gene: TRBV19; CDR3 length: 13; J gene: TRBJ1-5; CDR3 protein: ASRAGTGVGQPQH
V gene: TRBV19; CDR3 length: 13; J gene: TRBJ2-1; CDR3 protein: ASSTASGRYNEQF
V gene: TRBV3-1/TRBV3-2; CDR3 length: 14; J gene: TRBJ2-2; CDR3 protein: ASSQGGTSGAGELF
V gene: TRBV12-3/TRBV12-4; CDR3 length: 10; J gene: TRBJ1-3; CDR3 protein: ASRLIGNTIY
V gene: TRBV5-1; CDR3 length: 13; J gene: TRBJ1-6; CDR3 protein: ASRNGTSSGSPLH
V gene: TRBV7-9; CDR3 length: 11; J gene: TRBJ1-1; CDR3 protein: ASSRTDRAEAF
V gene: TRBV27; CDR3 length: 12; J gene: TRBJ1-1; CDR3 protein: ASSFRGMNTEAF
V gene: TRBV28; CDR3 length: 16; J gene: TRBJ2-1; CDR3 protein: ASSFGGLAGSSYNEQF
V gene: TRBV28; CDR3 length: 11; J gene: TRBJ2-5; CDR3 protein: ASTSGGAGTQY
V gene: TRBV5-1; CDR3 length: 13; J gene: TRBJ1-1; CDR3 protein: ASSLVGRGETEAF
V gene: TRBV19; CDR3 length: 13; J gene: TRBJ2-6; CDR3 protein: ASSMGASGANVLT
V gene: TRBV7-6; CDR3 length: 14; J gene: TRBJ2-1; CDR3 protein: ASSLGKQPLYNEQF
V gene: TRBV24-1; CDR3 length: 13; J gene: TRBJ1-6; CDR3 protein: ATSDLAEYNSPLH
V gene: TRBV3-1/TRBV3-2; CDR3 length: 13; J gene: TRBJ2-1; CDR3 protein: ASSQGTSGGGEQF
V gene: TRBV2; CDR3 length: 12; J gene: TRBJ2-5; CDR3 protein: ASNRPEYKETQY
V gene: TRBV27; CDR3 length: 14; J gene: TRBJ2-7; CDR3 protein: ASSLSGFGGAFEQY
V gene: TRBV19; CDR3 length: 15; J gene: TRBJ1-5; CDR3 protein: ASTNRHGSNSNQPQH
V gene: TRBV3-1/TRBV3-2; CDR3 length: 13; J gene: TRBJ1-2; CDR3 protein: ASSERGGGGYGYT
V gene: TRBV10-2; CDR3 length: 9; J gene: TRBJ1-2; CDR3 protein: ASRETHGYT
V gene: TRBV3-1/TRBV3-2; CDR3 length: 11; J gene: TRBJ1-3; CDR3 protein: ASSPRVGNTIY
V gene: TRBV7-9; CDR3 length: 13; J gene: TRBJ1-3; CDR3 protein: ASSIGQGKMNTIY
V gene: TRBV5-5; CDR3 length: 10; J gene: TRBJ1-2; CDR3 protein: ASADRASVYT
V gene: TRBV27; CDR3 length: 14; J gene: TRBJ1-3; CDR3 protein: ASSFSGRAGGNTIY
V gene: TRBV6-5; CDR3 length: 13; J gene: TRBJ1-2; CDR3 protein: ASSSSGTGNYGYT
V gene: TRBV6-5; CDR3 length: 13; J gene: TRBJ1-1; CDR3 protein: ASSYSSLGGTEAF
V gene: TRBV3-1/TRBV3-2; CDR3 length: 12; J gene: TRBJ1-1; CDR3 protein: ASSQDAGATEAF
V gene: TRBV28; CDR3 length: 12; J gene: TRBJ2-1; CDR3 protein: ASSLGQGAHEQF
V gene: TRBV10-2; CDR3 length: 12; J gene: TRBJ1-1; CDR3 protein: ASRREQGVTEAF
V gene: TRBV5-4; CDR3 length: 12; J gene: TRBJ1-2; CDR3 protein: ASSPARELYGYT
V gene: TRBV5-1; CDR3 length: 13; J gene: TRBJ2-2; CDR3 protein: ASSLTVSNTGELF
V gene: TRBV9; CDR3 length: 14; J gene: TRBJ2-5; CDR3 protein: ASSVASGAYQETQY
V gene: TRBV11-2; CDR3 length: 13; J gene: TRBJ2-7; CDR3 protein: ASSLGTGTSYEQY
V gene: TRBV6-5; CDR3 length: 10; J gene: TRBJ2-3; CDR3 protein: ASSNPADTQY
V gene: TRBV29-1; CDR3 length: 12; J gene: TRBJ2-2; CDR3 protein: SVEQGSNTGELF
V gene: TRBV19; CDR3 length: 16; J gene: TRBJ1-5; CDR3 protein: ASSPTGGRRKGNQPQH
V gene: TRBV28; CDR3 length: 13; J gene: TRBJ1-6; CDR3 protein: ASRHQQGVNSPLH
V gene: TRBV6-5; CDR3 length: 12; J gene: TRBJ2-7; CDR3 protein: ASDRDRASYEQY
V gene: TRBV5-1; CDR3 length: 11; J gene: TRBJ1-4; CDR3 protein: ASSRGASEKLF
V gene: TRBV7-2; CDR3 length: 13; J gene: TRBJ1-6; CDR3 protein: ASSTSGQPNSPLH
V gene: TRBV29-1; CDR3 length: 10; J gene: TRBJ2-1; CDR3 protein: SVRETRDEQF
V gene: TRBV4-2; CDR3 length: 15; J gene: TRBJ2-1; CDR3 protein: ASSQDPGLAGGGEQF
V gene: TRBV2; CDR3 length: 10; J gene: TRBJ2-7; CDR3 protein: ARGQGSYEQY
V gene: TRBV4-2; CDR3 length: 15; J gene: TRBJ1-1; CDR3 protein: ASSQDFQDRDNTEAF
V gene: TRBV2; CDR3 length: 13; J gene: TRBJ2-2; CDR3 protein: ASLYDAENTGELF
V gene: TRBV10-3; CDR3 length: 13; J gene: TRBJ2-5; CDR3 protein: AISRTGGSQETQY
V gene: TRBV5-1; CDR3 length: 14; J gene: TRBJ1-1; CDR3 protein: ASSFNREPMDTEAF
V gene: TRBV11-2; CDR3 length: 11; J gene: TRBJ1-1; CDR3 protein: ASSSPRDTEAF
V gene: TRBV6-5; CDR3 length: 13; J gene: TRBJ1-6; CDR3 protein: ASGLLWTGNSPLH
V gene: TRBV6-5; CDR3 length: 13; J gene: TRBJ1-3; CDR3 protein: ASRPDRASGNTIY